This TCR beta chain was identified during a study of T-cell memory formation after mild COVID-19. The overall study: TCR clusters mostly belonged to single donors. Findings and caveats of the study: SARS-CoV-2 specificity of second-wave clones peaking day 37 was unconfirmed. Detection of some responders pre-infection suggested pre-existing cross-reactive memory T cells participated.

In its sample, this clonotype was seen a few times. Its antigen remains unidentified. TCR alpha and TCR beta cDNA libraries with sample barcodes and UMIs came from 5'RACE using constant-segment primers. Using its own MiXCR run on the 5' RACE reads, TCRdb lists one record per CDR3 protein. The table includes tens of thousands of distinct CDR3 sequences, around 15% detected once. The clonotype comes from an adult woman who had mild COVID-19 (a few samples of this study predate the infection). Cell type and time point are not known. Sequencing was done on a sample of PBMCs or a T cell subset sorted from them (not recorded which).

CDR3 sequence: CASSEVPGVQETQYF. In DNA form, the CDR3 reads TGTGCCAGCAGTGAAGTCCCGGGGGTACAAGAGACCCAGTACTTC. The genes are TRBV25-1 and TRBJ2-5, with D possibly TRBD2 on 6 matching bases. The CDR3 is 15 residues long. CDR1 and CDR2 (germline): MGHDK, SYGVNS. V was trimmed by 2 bases and J by 2 bases, leaving 12 bases between them.